This T cell receptor (beta chain) is drawn from a study of blood T cell repertoires in COVID-19. Trimming pared 0 bases from V and 1 base from J, leaving 4 bases between. The CDR3 covers 13 residues. The germline gives CDR1 LNHDA, CDR2 SQIVND (reference sequence). Only in-frame clones appear in the TCRdb table, and some are missing; sequencing was by immunoSEQ multiplex PCR. The sample shows tens of thousands of clones, almost 85% of them seen only once. This clone has a handful of counts. The chain couples TRBV19 to TRBJ2-7; D remains ambiguous. This receptor was obtained from a human donor in a cohort sampled during active COVID-19. The sequenced material came from peripheral blood. CDR3 sequence: CASSIDLSYEQYF. The CDR3 nucleotides are TGTGCCAGTAGTATAGATCTATCCTACGAGCAGTACTTC.